Here is one T cell receptor beta chain with its context. Original processing methods: Amplified reference gene primers provided the basis for estimating nucleated cell counts. Method: immunoSEQ multiplex PCR; TCRdb's copy keeps in-frame clones and lacks some. That table furnishes V, J and clone size, whereas the DNA furnished D and trimming. Of about 39,000 clones listed, roughly 94% are singletons. The CDR3 is made up of 13 amino acids. Germline V gene data show CDR1 as WSHSY and CDR2 as SAAADI. With 7 bases clipped from V and 1 base from J, the junction kept 0 bases outside the gene matches. This record comes from a study of blood T cell repertoires in COVID-19. Study-level information: COVID-19 samples collected from the United States, Italy and Spain covered acute and convalescent phases. In each case, the material was cDNA or gDNA derived from T cells, B-cell-depleted T cells, or PBMCs.

This receptor was taken from a human donor with active COVID-19. The donor label of this sample is uncertain. The sample taken for sequencing was peripheral blood. The chain recombines TRBV10-2 with TRBJ2-1; 8 nucleotides agree with TRBD1. The CDR3 DNA reads as TGCGCCAGCAACAGGGGGTCCTACAATGAGCAGTTCTTC. Amino acid sequence: CASNRGSYNEQFF.